This T cell receptor (beta chain) was captured by sequencing in a study of cytomegalovirus exposure and HLA in healthy donors. This clone turned up a few times. In germline, CDR1 is WSHSY, CDR2 SAAADI. The V end was cut by 1 base, the J end by 0 bases, with 10 bases between. CDR3 length equals 17 residues. The PCR used 60 Vbeta and 13 Jbeta primers. Method: immunoSEQ multiplex PCR; TCRdb's copy keeps in-frame clones and lacks some. The repertoire holds about 140,000 clones, approximately 71% seen once, with about 10% in the top ten. What was sequenced was PBMCs. This sequence originates from a man younger than 45 in good health and CMV-seropositive. The chain links TRBV10-2 to TRBJ1-6, with D maybe TRBD1 (5 bases). CDR3 sequence reads: CASSEFARDSYNSPLHF. Here the CDR3 DNA reads TGCGCCAGCAGTGAGTTTGCCAGGGACTCCTATAATTCACCCCTCCACTTT.